The present TCR beta chain was sequenced within a study of a mutant IDH1 vaccine in newly diagnosed glioma. The overall study: Averaging roughly 40 years of age, treated patients were 62.5% male and 37.5% female.

The method was immunoSEQ multiplex PCR; TCRdb's version includes in-frame clones alone and lacks a portion of them. The table includes about 56,000 clones, 60% to 80% detected once. CDR3 length equals 15 residues. The ends lost 6 bases at V and 6 bases at J; junction bases unmatched: 10. Germline V gene lookup returns CDR1 SGHTA and CDR2 FQGNSA. Remarks on this clone: Its antigen is still unknown.

Indicated time point: week 47, end of study. All doses held 300 ug of mutant IDH1 20-mer peptide, with topical imiquimod. This receptor was obtained from a man aged 45-65 years with glioma. The gene calls are TRBV7-2 and TRBJ1-2; TRBD1 agrees at 10 bases. The source was PBMCs, collected from a glioma patient whose treatment included an IDH1 peptide vaccine. The DNA of the CDR3 is TGTGCCAGCAGTTTAAATACGGGACAGGGGAATGGCTACACCTTC. Amino acid sequence: CASSLNTGQGNGYTF.